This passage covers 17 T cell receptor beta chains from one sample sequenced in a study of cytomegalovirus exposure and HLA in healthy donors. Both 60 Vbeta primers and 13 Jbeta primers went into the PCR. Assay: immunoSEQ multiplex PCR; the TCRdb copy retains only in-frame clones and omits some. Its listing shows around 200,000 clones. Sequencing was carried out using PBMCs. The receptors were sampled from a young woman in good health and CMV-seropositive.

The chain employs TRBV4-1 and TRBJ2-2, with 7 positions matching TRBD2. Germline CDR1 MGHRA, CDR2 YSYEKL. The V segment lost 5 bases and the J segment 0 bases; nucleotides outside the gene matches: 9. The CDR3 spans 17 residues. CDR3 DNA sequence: TGCGCCAGCAGCGTTCGCTCTAGCGGAGCGAACACCGGGGAGCTGTTTTTT. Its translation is CASSVRSSGANTGELFF.

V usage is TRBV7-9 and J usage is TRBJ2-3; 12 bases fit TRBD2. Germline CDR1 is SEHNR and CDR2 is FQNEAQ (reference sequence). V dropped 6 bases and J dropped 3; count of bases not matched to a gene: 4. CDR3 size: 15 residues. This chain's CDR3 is CASRALAGGTDTQYF. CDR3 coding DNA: TGTGCCAGCAGGGCGCTAGCGGGAGGGACAGATACGCAGTATTTT. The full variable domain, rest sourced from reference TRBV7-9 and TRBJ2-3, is DTGVSQNPRHKITKRGQNVTFRCDPISEHNRLYWYRQTLGQGPEFLTYFQNEAQLEKSRLLSDRFSAERPKGSFSTLEIQRTEQGDSAMYLCASRALAGGTDTQYFGPGTRLTVL.

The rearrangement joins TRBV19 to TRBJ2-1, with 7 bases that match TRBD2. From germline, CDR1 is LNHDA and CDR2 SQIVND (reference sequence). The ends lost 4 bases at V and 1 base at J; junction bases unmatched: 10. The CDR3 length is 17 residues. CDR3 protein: CASSRRAGLDSYNEQFF. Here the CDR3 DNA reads TGTGCCAGTAGTAGGCGAGCGGGACTGGATTCCTACAATGAGCAGTTCTTC. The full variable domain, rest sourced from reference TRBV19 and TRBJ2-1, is DGGITQSPKYLFRKEGQNVTLSCEQNLNHDAMYWYRQDPGQGLRLIYYSQIVNDFQKGDIAEGYSVSREKKESFPLTVTSAQKNPTAFYLCASSRRAGLDSYNEQFFGPGTRLTVL.

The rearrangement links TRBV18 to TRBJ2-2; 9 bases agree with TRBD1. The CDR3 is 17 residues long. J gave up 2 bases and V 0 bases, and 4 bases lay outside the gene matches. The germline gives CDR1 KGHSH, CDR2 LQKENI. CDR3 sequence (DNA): TGTGCCAGCTCACCACCGGTGGGACAGGGAAACACCGGGGAGCTGTTTTTT. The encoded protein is CASSPPVGQGNTGELFF.

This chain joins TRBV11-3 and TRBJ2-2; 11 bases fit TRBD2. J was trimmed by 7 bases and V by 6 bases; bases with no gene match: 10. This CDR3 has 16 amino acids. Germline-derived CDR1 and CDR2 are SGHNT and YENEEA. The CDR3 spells CASSYTSGRYNGELFF. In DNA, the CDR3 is TGTGCCAGCAGTTATACTAGCGGGAGATATAACGGGGAGCTGTTTTTT.

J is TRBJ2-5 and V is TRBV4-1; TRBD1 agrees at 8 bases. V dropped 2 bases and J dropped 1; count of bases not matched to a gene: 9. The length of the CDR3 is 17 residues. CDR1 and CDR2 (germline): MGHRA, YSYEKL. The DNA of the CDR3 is TGCGCCAGCAGCCAACGAATGGGACAGGCTGTCCAAGAGACCCAGTACTTC. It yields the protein CASSQRMGQAVQETQYF.

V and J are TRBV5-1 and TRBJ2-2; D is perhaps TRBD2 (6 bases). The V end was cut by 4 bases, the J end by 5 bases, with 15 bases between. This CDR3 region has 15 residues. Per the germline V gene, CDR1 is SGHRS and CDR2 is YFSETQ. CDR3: CASSHGGTSTGELFF. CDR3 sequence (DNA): TGCGCCAGCAGCCACGGCGGGACTTCTACCGGGGAGCTGTTTTTT.

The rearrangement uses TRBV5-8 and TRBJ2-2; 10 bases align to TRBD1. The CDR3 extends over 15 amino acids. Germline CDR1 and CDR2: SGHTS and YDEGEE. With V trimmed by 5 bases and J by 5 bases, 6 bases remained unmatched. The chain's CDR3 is CASRDDRGRTGELFF. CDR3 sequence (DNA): TGTGCCAGCAGGGATGACAGGGGGCGTACCGGGGAGCTGTTTTTT.

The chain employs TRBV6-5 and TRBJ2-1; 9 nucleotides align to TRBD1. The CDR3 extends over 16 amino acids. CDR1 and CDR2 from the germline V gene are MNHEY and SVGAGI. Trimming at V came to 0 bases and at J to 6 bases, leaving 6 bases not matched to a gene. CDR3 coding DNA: TGTGCCAGCAGTTACTCGACAGGACAGGGGAGCAATGAGCAGTTCTTC. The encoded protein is CASSYSTGQGSNEQFF.

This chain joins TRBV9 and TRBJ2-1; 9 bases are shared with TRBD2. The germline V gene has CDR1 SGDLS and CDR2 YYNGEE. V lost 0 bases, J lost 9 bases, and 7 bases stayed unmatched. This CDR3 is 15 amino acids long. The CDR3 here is CASSVVAGGPVEQFF. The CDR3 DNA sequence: TGTGCCAGCAGCGTAGTGGCGGGGGGGCCGGTTGAGCAGTTCTTC.

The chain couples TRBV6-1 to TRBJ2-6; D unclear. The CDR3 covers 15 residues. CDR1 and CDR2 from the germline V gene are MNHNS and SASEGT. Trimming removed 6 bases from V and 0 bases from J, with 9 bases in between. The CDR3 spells CASSVHSSGANVLTF. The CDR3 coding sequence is TGTGCCAGCAGCGTACACAGCTCTGGGGCCAACGTCCTGACTTTC.

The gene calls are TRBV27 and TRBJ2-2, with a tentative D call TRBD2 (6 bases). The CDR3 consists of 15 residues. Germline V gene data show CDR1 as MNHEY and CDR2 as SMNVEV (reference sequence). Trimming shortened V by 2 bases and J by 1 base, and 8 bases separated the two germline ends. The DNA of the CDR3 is TGTGCCAGCAGTTTACTCGGGGGGAACACCGGGGAGCTGTTTTTT. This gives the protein CASSLLGGNTGELFF.

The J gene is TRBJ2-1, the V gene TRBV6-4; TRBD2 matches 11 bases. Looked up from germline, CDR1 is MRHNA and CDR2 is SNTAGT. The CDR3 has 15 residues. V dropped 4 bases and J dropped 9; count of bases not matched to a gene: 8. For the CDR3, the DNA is TGTGCCAGCAGTGTTAGCGGGGGGGCTCCGTTTGAGCAGTTCTTC. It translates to CASSVSGGAPFEQFF.

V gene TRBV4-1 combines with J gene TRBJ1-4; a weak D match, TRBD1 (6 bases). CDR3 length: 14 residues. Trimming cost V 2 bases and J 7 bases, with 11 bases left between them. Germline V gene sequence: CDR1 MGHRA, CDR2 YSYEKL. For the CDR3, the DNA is TGCGCCAGCAGCCAAAAACAGGGTACTGAAAAACTGTTTTTT. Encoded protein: CASSQKQGTEKLFF.

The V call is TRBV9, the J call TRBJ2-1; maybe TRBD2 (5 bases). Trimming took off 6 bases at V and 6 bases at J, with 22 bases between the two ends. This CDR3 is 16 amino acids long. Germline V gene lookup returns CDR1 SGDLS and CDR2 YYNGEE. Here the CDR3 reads CASTSPEREGINEQFF. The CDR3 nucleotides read TGTGCCAGCACCTCTCCGGAGAGGGAAGGGATCAATGAGCAGTTCTTC.

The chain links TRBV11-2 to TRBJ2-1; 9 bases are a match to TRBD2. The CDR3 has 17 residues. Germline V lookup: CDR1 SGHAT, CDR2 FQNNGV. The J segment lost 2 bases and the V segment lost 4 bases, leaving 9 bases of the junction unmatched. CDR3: CASSWATGGRAYNEQFF. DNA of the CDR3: TGTGCCAGCAGCTGGGCGACAGGCGGGAGGGCCTACAATGAGCAGTTCTTC.

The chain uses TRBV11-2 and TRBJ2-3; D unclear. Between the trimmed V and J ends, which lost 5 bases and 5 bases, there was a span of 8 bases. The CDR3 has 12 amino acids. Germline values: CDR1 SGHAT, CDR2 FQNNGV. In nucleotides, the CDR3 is TGTGCCAGCAGCCCGAGCCGAGATACGCAGTATTTT. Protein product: CASSPSRDTQYF.